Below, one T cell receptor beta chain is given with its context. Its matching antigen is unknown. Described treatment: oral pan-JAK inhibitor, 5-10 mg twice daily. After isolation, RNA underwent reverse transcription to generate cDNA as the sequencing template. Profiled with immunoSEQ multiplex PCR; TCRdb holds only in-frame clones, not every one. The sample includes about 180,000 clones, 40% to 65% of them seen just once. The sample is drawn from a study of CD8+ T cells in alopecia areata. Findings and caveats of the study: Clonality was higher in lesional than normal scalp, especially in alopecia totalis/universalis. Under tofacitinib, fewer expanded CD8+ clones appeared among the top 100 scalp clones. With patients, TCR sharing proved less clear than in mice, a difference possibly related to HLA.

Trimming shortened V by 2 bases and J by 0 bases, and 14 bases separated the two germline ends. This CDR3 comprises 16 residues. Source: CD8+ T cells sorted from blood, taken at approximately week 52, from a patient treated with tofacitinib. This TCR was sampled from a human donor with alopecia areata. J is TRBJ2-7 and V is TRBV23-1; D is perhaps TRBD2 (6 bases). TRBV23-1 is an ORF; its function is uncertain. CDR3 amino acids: CASSQPIDGSSYEQYF. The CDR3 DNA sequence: TGCGCCAGCAGTCAACCGATTGACGGGAGCTCCTACGAGCAGTACTTC.